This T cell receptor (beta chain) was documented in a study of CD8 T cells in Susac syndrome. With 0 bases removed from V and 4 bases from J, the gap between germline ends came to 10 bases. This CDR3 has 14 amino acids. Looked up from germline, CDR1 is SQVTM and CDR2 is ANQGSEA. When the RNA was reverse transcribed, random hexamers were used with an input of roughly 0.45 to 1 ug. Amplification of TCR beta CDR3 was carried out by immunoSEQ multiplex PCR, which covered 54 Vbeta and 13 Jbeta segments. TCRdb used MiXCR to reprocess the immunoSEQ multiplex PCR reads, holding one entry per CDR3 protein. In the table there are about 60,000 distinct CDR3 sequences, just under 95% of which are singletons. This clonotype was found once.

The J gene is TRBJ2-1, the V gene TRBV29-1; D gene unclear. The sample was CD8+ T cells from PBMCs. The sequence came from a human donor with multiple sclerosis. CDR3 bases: TGCAGCGTTGAAGACAGCGAAACTTACAATGAGCAGTTCTTC. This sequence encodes CSVEDSETYNEQFF.